These 9 T cell receptor beta chains were sequenced from one sample in a study of T cells in Graves' hyperthyroidism and ophthalmopathy (dated by TCRdb to 2018 to 2020). Library preparation was by multiplex PCR. Data came from an Illumina HiSeq 2000. TCR beta CDR3 regions were amplified from RNA transcripts. For the first round of RT-PCR on the TCR CDR3, the HTBI primer set was used together with the Qiagen OneStep RT-PCR kit. The public reads were reprocessed in TCRdb via fastp at Q25 and MiXCR, keeping in-frame beta chains. Every distinct CDR3 protein forms one entry, paired with its most common genes and DNA. The sample profile shows about 200,000 distinct CDR3 sequences; roughly a sixth of them were found once. Jointly, the top ten make up approximately 56% of the sample. The sequenced sample consisted of blood. These receptors were collected from a woman between 50 and 59 years old with Graves' hyperthyroidism.

As for this clonotype: One base away lies a much larger clone, so this may be a sequencing read error. The chain uses TRBV7-9 and TRBJ1-5; 7 bases line up with TRBD1. Germline V gene data show CDR1 as SEHNR and CDR2 as FQNEAQ (reference sequence). CDR3 size: 14 residues. CDR3 sequence: CAGSFRGSNQPQHF. In DNA form, the CDR3 reads TGTGCCGGCAGCTTCAGGGGGTCCAATCAGCCCCAGCATTTT.

The chain employs TRBV24-1 and TRBJ2-3; TRBD1 matches at 9 bases. This CDR3 spans 17 amino acids. Trimming took 4 bases from V and 6 from J; bases not matched to a gene: 13. The germline CDR1 and CDR2 sequences are KGHDR and SFDVKD. CDR3 nucleotides: TGTGCCACCAGTGAGATGTCTGGGACAGGGAGGAGGGATACGCAGTATTTT. This encodes CATSEMSGTGRRDTQYF.

A few counts support this clonotype. In DNA form, the CDR3 reads TGTGCCAGCAGCCCAACGAGGGAGCAGTACTTC. As protein: CASSPTREQYF. This chain connects TRBV7-9 to TRBJ2-7; D remains ambiguous. The CDR3 covers 11 residues. In germline, CDR1 is SEHNR, CDR2 FQNEAQ (reference sequence). Between the trimmed V and J ends, which lost 5 bases and 7 bases, there was a span of 9 bases. Full variable domain (outside the CDR3, taken from reference TRBV7-9 and TRBJ2-7): DTGVSQNPRHKITKRGQNVTFRCDPISEHNRLYWYRQTLGQGPEFLTYFQNEAQLEKSRLLSDRFSAERPKGSFSTLEIQRTEQGDSAMYLCASSPTREQYFGPGTRLTVT.

The J gene is TRBJ1-3, the V gene TRBV5-1; tentatively, D is TRBD1 (6 bases). Germline CDR1 SGHRS, CDR2 YFSETQ. The CDR3 is 14 amino acids. Trimming cost V 4 bases and J 2 bases, with 10 bases left between them. DNA for the CDR3: TGCGCCAGCAGCATGGCAGGGGCTGGAAACACCATATATTTT. The encoded protein is CASSMAGAGNTIYF.

This clonotype has a count of ten or more. V usage is TRBV29-1 and J usage is TRBJ2-5; D is undetermined. The germline gives CDR1 SQVTM, CDR2 ANQGSEA. The CDR3 extends over 12 amino acids. Trimming removed 4 bases from V and 5 bases from J, with 11 bases in between. DNA for the CDR3: TGCAGCGTTGCGCTAGGCGGCGAGACCCAGTACTTC. It yields the protein CSVALGGETQYF.

There are a few counts of this clonotype. This chain connects TRBV24-1 to TRBJ2-5; 9 bases agree with TRBD1. The CDR3 loop spans 15 amino acids. Germline CDR1 KGHDR, CDR2 SFDVKD. J lost 5 bases, V lost 1 base, and 4 bases had no gene match. As DNA, the CDR3 is TGTGCCACCAGTGATTTAACAGGGGGCATGGAGACCCAGTACTTC. Its protein product is CATSDLTGGMETQYF.

The chain recombines TRBV27 with TRBJ1-6, with 9 bases aligning to TRBD1. After removal of 8 bases from V and 4 bases from J, the junction contained 6 bases not matched to a gene. Germline V gene sequence: CDR1 MNHEY, CDR2 SMNVEV (reference sequence). CDR3 size: 15 residues. CDR3 bases: TGTGCCAGCCAGGACAGGGGAACTTATAATTCACCCCTCCACTTT. It encodes CASQDRGTYNSPLHF.

The chain employs TRBV5-1 and TRBJ2-3; TRBD2 aligns across 11 bases. The V gene's germline CDR1 is SGHRS and CDR2 YFSETQ. With 1 base clipped from V and 4 bases from J, the junction kept 11 bases outside the gene matches. The CDR3 length is 18 residues. The CDR3 here is CASSLQGTSGSYSDTQYF. DNA for the CDR3: TGCGCCAGCAGCTTGCAGGGAACTAGCGGGAGTTACTCAGATACGCAGTATTTT.

The sample holds a few counts of this clonotype. The chain links TRBV2 to TRBJ2-5; D possibly matches TRBD1 or TRBD2 (5 bases each). The germline V gene encodes CDR1 SNHLY and CDR2 FYNNEI. Trimming pared 5 bases from V and 5 bases from J, leaving 9 bases between. This CDR3 region has 12 residues. CDR3 DNA sequence: TGTGCCAGCAGTACCGAGGGGGAGACCCAGTACTTC. Amino acid sequence: CASSTEGETQYF. The whole variable domain, remainder taken from reference TRBV2 and TRBJ2-5, is EPEVTQTPSHQVTQMGQEVILRCVPISNHLYFYWYRQILGQKVEFLVSFYNNEISEKSEIFDDQFSVERPDGSNFTLKIRSTKLEDSAMYFCASSTEGETQYFGPGTRLLVL.